This TCR beta chain was observed in a study of PD-1 blockade in classical Hodgkin lymphoma (dated by TCRdb to between 2020 and 2021). A note on the overall study: Nivolumab dosing was 3 mg/kg intravenously every 2 weeks, continuing until either disease progression or unacceptable toxicity. The study used TCR beta sequencing and CyTOF to define a peripheral blood immune signature of response to PD-1 blockade in classical Hodgkin lymphoma.

Genomic DNA was extracted with the Qiagen DNeasy kit from unsorted PBMCs and from negatively selected CD4+ and CD8+ fractions. TCR beta CDR3 regions were subjected to amplification by immunoSEQ multiplex PCR with primers that anneal to V and J segments. A synthetic immune receptor repertoire was used to minimize amplification bias, and any residual bias was removed computationally once sequencing was done. In the source study's methods: Custom Python scripts were used to quantify repertoire diversity as the Shannon entropy index. Unsorted, CD4+ and CD8+ repertoires were analyzed separately, except for combined analyses in which CD4+ and CD8+ sequences were merged in silico. Clonal expansion was defined as at least a 2-fold frequency increase after treatment relative to C1D1, with a pseudocount of 0.5 for undetected baseline clones. Singleton clones were defined as clones with 0 or 1 copy at C1D1, and non-singleton clones were defined as clones with 2 or more copies. Clones expanded in unsorted samples were assigned a CD4+, CD8+ or unknown annotation through matching of protein sequences in sorted samples from the same patient. Diversity changes from C1D1 to C4D1 were tested in paired samples using Wilcoxon tests. Drawn from immuneACCESS, this table holds only the in-frame rearrangements with V and J called that TCRdb kept. Clones are partly lost; checked studies trace under half to an unresolved V gene and leave the rest unexplained. The D gene and trimming were derived from the DNA, and the V and J assignments and clone size from that table. Here the sample has fewer than 7,500 clones; about 76% occur a single time. The ten largest clones take up about a third of the sample.

Interpreted using the paper, the time point label stands for: cycle 2 day 1 (C2D1) of nivolumab. Relapse after autologous stem cell transplantation had occurred in all trial patients, and cohorts A, B and C were distinguished by prior brentuximab vedotin exposure. The trial cohort was composed of around 60 patients with relapsed/refractory classical Hodgkin lymphoma, for whom complete response, partial response or progressive disease was recorded as best overall response. Trial patients were treated with single-agent nivolumab in the multi-cohort phase II CheckMate 205 trial. An independent review committee assessed best overall response using the 2007 International Working Group response criteria. PBMCs from the trial were collected at three points: immediately before nivolumab initiation (C1D1), and during therapy at cycle 2 day 1 and cycle 4 day 1. Peripheral blood was collected in 8 mL Vacutainer Cell Preparation Tubes, from which PBMCs were isolated by centrifugation and then cryopreserved.

In regard to this clone: The antigen it recognizes is unknown. The sample holds no much larger clone one base away, and base qualities are not on file.

Study-wide findings and limitations: Baseline diversity similar to that of newly diagnosed patients was observed in trial patients achieving complete response, whereas significantly lower diversity was observed in partial responders and progressors. Baseline TCR diversity was reported to be lower in newly diagnosed patients than in healthy donors and to be lower still in relapsed/refractory patients. By C4D1, a significant rise was seen in CD4+ TCR diversity but not in CD8+ TCR diversity (p=0.0027 vs p=0.16), and the rise was most apparent among complete responders (p=0.02). Only a single clinical trial cohort was studied, and what caused the repertoire differences, possibly disease activity or prior therapy, remained undefined. Lower diversity was seen in patients whose nivolumab began less than 1 year after ASCT, and these patients were left out of later analyses so that immune reconstitution would not confound the results.

Source: peripheral blood mononuclear cells (PBMCs), taken before the second cycle of nivolumab. This TCR came from a human donor with classical Hodgkin lymphoma.

The DNA sequence is TGTGCCATCAGGCCGGGACAGGGGGCTATTGGAGCTTACGAGCAGTACTTC. This sequence encodes CAIRPGQGAIGAYEQYF. The V gene is TRBV10-3 and the J gene is TRBJ2-7, and 12 bases in between align with TRBD1. Unmatched junction bases come to 13, with V trimmed by 6 bases and J by 4 bases. CDR1 and CDR2, per the germline V gene, are ENHRY and SYGVKD. From the cysteine through the phenylalanine, the CDR3 covers 17 amino acids. Here the CDR3 DNA is all that survives: 51 bases in frame from base 1.